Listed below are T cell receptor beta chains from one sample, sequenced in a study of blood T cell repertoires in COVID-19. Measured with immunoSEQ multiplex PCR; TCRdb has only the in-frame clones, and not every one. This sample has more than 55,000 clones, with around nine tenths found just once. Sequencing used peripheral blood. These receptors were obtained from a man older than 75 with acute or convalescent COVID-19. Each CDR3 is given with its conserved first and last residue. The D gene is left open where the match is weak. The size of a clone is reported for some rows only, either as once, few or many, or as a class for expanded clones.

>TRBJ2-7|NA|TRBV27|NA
TGTGCCAGCAGTCCCACCGTAGGCCCCCCTAGAAACTTC
CASSPTVGPPRNF
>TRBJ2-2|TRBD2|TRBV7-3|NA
TGTGCCAGCAGCCCTGTAATAGCGGGGAACACCGGGGAGCTGTTTTTT
CASSPVIAGNTGELFF
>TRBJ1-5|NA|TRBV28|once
TGTGCCAGCAGTTTACTGTCTTCTAATGACAATCAGCCCCAGCATTTT
CASSLLSSNDNQPQHF
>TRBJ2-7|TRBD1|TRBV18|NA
TGTGCCAGCTCACAACAGGGGGCATCTTACGAGCAGTACTTC
CASSQQGASYEQYF
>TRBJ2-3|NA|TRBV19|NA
TGTGCCAGTAGCCACGGCCCGGACAGCAGCACAGATACGCAGTATTTT
CASSHGPDSSTDTQYF
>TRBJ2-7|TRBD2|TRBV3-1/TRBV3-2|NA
TGTGCCAGCAGCCACCCAGCGGGGGGGCTCTACGAGCAGTACTTC
CASSHPAGGLYEQYF
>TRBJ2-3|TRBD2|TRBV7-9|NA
TGTGCCAGCAGCTTATCCCCCCGACTAGCGGGGGGGCAAGATACGCAGTATTTT
CASSLSPRLAGGQDTQYF
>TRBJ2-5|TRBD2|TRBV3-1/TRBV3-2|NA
TGTGCCAGCAGCCAAGCTGGGACTAGCGGGGGGGAAGAGACCCAGTACTTC
CASSQAGTSGGEETQYF
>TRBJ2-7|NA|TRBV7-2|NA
TGTGCCAGCAGTCCGTCGTCCAGCCAGGTTCCCTACGAGCAGTACTTC
CASSPSSSQVPYEQYF
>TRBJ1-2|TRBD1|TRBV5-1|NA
TGCGCCAGCAGCCAAAACCAGGGGGACGGCTACACCTTC
CASSQNQGDGYTF
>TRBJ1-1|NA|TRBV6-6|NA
TGTGCCATCGGCGGTTTTAGGGGATCGAACACTGAAGCTTTCTTT
CAIGGFRGSNTEAFF
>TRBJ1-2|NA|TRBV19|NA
TGTGCCAGTAGTCGACAGTATGGCTACACCTTC
CASSRQYGYTF
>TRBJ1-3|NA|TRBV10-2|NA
TGCGCCAGCTCCCACGGCGGTCCCGGAAACACCATATATTTT
CASSHGGPGNTIYF
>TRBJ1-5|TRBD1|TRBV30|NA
TGTGCCTGGAGCCCAGGGACAGGGGGTTCTCTCGTTGGACAGCCCCAGCATTTT
CAWSPGTGGSLVGQPQHF
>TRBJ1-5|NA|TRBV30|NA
TGTGCCTGGAGTGTATCCGGGGATCAGCCCCAGCATTTT
CAWSVSGDQPQHF
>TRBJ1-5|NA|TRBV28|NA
TGTGCCAGCTTTAACCCGGGAAGGCCCCAGCATTTT
CASFNPGRPQHF
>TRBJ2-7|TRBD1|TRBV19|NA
TGTGCCAGTAGCCTCACGACAGGGGAGGCCTACGAGCAGTACTTC
CASSLTTGEAYEQYF
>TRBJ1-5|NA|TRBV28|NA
TGTGCCAGCAGTGTCCAATGGAGAAGCAATCAGCCCCAGCATTTT
CASSVQWRSNQPQHF
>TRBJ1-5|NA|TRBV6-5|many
TGTGCCAGCAAACAGGGAGCGAGCAATCAGCCCCAGCATTTT
CASKQGASNQPQHF
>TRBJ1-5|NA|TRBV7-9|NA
TGTGCCAGCAGCCTGGCCCCCCCTCAGGGTAAGAGTCAGCCCCAGCATTTT
CASSLAPPQGKSQPQHF
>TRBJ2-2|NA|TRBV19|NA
TGTGCCAGCGGCTTCAGGGGTGACACCGGGGAGCTGTTTTTT
CASGFRGDTGELFF
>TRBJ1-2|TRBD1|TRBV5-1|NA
TGCGCCAGCAGCACCGAGGGACAGAGCTATGGCTACACCTTC
CASSTEGQSYGYTF
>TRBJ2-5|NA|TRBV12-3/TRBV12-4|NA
TGTGCCACCCGCCGGGGGGCAGGCGAGACCCAGTACTTC
CATRRGAGETQYF
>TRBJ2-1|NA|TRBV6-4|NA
TGTGCCAGCCCGGGAGTGACATTTTCCTACAATGAGCAGTTCTTC
CASPGVTFSYNEQFF
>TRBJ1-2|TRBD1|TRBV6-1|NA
TGTGCCAGCAGTGAAGCCGGACAGGGGGCATTGTATGGCTACACCTTC
CASSEAGQGALYGYTF
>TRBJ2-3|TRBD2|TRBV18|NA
TGTGCCAGCTCACAGTTACCTAGCGGGGGTTCCACAGATACGCAGTATTTT
CASSQLPSGGSTDTQYF
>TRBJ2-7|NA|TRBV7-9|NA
TGTGCCAGCAGCCAAGGCACTGAGGACGAGCAGTACTTC
CASSQGTEDEQYF
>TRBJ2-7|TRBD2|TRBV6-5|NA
TGTGCCAGCAGTTACTCGGCCTCTAGCGGATACGAGCAGTACTTC
CASSYSASSGYEQYF